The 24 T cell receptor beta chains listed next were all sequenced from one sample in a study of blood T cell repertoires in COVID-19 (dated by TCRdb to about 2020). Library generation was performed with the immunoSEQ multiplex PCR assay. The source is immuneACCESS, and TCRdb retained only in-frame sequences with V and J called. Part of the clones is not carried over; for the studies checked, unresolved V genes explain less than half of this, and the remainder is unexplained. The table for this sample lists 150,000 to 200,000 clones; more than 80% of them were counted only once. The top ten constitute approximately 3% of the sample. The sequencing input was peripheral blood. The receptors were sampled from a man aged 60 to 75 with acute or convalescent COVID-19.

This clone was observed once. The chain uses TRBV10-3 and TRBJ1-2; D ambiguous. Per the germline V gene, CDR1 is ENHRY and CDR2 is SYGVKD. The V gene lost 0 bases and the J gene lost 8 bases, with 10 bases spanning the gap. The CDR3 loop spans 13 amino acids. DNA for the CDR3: TGTGCCATCAGTGAGTCGGGCGTCGGAGGCTACACCTTC. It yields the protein CAISESGVGGYTF.

The CDR3 region has the DNA TGCGCCAGCAGCCCGGGACAGGGGTATGATGGCTACACCTTC. Protein sequence: CASSPGQGYDGYTF. The chain links TRBV5-1 to TRBJ1-2; 10 bases align to TRBD1. V lost 4 bases to trimming and J lost 6 bases; unmatched junction nucleotides: 6. This CDR3 region has 14 residues. Germline CDR1 SGHRS, CDR2 YFSETQ.

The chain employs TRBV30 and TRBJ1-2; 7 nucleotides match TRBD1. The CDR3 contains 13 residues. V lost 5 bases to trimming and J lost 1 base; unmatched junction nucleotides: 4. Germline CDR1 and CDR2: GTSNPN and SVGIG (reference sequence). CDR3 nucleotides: TGTGCCTGGTACAGGGGATATAACTATGGCTACACCTTC. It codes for CAWYRGYNYGYTF.

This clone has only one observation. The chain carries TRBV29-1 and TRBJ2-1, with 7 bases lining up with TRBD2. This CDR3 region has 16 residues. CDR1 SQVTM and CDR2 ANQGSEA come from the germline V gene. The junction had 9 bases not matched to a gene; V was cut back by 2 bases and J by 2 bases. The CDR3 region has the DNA TGCAGCGTTGAAATGACTAGCCGGTGGACCTACAATGAGCAGTTCTTC. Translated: CSVEMTSRWTYNEQFF.

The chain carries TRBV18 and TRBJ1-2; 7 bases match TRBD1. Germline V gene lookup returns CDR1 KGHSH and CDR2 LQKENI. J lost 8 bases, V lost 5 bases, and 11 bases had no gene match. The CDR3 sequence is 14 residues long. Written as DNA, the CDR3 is TGTGCCAGCTCAGAATTACAGGGGAACGGGGGCTACACCTTC. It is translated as CASSELQGNGGYTF.

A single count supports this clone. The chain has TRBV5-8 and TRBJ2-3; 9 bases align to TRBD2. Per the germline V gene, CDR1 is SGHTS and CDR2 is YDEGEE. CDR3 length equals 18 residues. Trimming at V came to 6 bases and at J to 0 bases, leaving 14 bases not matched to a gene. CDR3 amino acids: CASTPGLAGVPSTDTQYF. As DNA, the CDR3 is TGTGCCAGCACCCCTGGGTTAGCGGGGGTCCCGAGCACAGATACGCAGTATTTT.

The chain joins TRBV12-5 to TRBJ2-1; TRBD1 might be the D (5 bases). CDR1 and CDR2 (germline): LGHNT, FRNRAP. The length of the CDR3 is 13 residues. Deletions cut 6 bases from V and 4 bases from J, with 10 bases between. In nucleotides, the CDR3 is TGTGCTAGTGGCCTACAGGTTTACAATGAGCAGTTCTTC. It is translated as CASGLQVYNEQFF.

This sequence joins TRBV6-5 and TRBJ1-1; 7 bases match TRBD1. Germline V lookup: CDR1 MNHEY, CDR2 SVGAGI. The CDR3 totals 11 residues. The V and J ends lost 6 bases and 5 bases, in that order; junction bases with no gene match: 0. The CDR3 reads CASRTGTEAFF. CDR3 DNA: TGTGCCAGCAGGACAGGGACTGAAGCTTTCTTT.

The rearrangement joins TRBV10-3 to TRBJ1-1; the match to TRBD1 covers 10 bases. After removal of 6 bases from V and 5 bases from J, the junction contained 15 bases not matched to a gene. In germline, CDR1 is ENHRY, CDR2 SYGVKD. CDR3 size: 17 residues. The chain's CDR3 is CAIRSGTGAIGGTEAFF. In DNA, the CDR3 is TGTGCCATCAGGTCCGGGACAGGGGCAATTGGGGGAACTGAAGCTTTCTTT.

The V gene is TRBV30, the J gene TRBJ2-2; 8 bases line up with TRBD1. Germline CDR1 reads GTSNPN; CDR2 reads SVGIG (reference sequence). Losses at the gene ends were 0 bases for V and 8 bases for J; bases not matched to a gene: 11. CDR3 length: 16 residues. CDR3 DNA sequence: TGTGCCTGGAGTGTACCGGGCAGGGGGCAAAGAGGGGAGCTGTTTTTT. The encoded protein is CAWSVPGRGQRGELFF.

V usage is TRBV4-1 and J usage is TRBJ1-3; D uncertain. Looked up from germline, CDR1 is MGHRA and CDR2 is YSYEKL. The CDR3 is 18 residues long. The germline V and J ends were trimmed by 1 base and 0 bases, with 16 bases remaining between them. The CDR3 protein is CASSQVPGVGNSGNTIYF. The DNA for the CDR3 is TGCGCCAGCAGCCAAGTCCCCGGGGTTGGAAACTCTGGAAACACCATATATTTT.

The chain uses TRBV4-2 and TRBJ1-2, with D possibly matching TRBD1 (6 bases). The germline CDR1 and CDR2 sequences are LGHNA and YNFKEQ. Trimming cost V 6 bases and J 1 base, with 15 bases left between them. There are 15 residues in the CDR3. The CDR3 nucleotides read TGTGCCAGCAGTCAACCGGGACAAGTTAACTATGGCTACACCTTC. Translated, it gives CASSQPGQVNYGYTF.

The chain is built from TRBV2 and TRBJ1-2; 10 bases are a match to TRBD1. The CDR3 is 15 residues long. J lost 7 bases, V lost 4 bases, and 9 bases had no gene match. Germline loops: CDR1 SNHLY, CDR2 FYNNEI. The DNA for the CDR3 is TGTGCCAGCAGTGGATCCCGCGACAGGGGGCCTGGCTACACCTTC. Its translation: CASSGSRDRGPGYTF.

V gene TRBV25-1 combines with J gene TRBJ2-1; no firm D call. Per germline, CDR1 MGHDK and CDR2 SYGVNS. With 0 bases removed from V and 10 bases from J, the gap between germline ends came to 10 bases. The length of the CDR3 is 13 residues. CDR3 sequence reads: CASSEYGLWEQFF. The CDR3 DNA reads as TGTGCCAGCAGTGAATATGGGCTCTGGGAGCAGTTCTTC.

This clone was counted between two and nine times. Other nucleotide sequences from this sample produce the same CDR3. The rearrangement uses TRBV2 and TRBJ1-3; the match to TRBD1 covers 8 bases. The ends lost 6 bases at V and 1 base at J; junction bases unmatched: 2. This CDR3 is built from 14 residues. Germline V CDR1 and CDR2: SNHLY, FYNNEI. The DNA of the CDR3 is TGTGCCAGCAGGGACAGGGCATCTGGAAACACCATATATTTT. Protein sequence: CASRDRASGNTIYF.

CDR3 sequence (DNA): TGTGCCAGCAGTTATGACAGGGGAACCCAAGCTTTCTTT. Encoded protein: CASSYDRGTQAFF. The rearrangement links TRBV14 to TRBJ1-1; TRBD1 matches 8 bases. This CDR3 contains 13 residues. Germline CDR1 and CDR2: SGHDN and FVKESK. The ends lost 6 bases at V and 9 bases at J; junction bases unmatched: 9. Drawing the rest from reference TRBV14 and TRBJ1-1, the complete variable domain is EAGVTQFPSHSVIEKGQTVTLRCDPISGHDNLYWYRRVMGKEIKFLLHFVKESKQDESGMPNNRFLAERTGGTYSTLKVQPAELEDSGVYFCASSYDRGTQAFFGQGTRLTVV.

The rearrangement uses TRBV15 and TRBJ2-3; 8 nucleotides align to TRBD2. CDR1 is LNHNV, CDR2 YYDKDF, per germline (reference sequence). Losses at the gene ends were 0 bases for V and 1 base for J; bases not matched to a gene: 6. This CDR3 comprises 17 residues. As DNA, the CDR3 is TGTGCCACCAGCAGAGATTTCAGCGGGGGCCGCACAGATACGCAGTATTTT. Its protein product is CATSRDFSGGRTDTQYF.

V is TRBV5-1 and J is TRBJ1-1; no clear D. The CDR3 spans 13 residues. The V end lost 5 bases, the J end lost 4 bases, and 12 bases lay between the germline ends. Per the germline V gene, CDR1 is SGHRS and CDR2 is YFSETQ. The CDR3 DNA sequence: TGCGCCAGCAGTCTGACCGGGTTCACTGAAGCTTTCTTT. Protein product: CASSLTGFTEAFF.

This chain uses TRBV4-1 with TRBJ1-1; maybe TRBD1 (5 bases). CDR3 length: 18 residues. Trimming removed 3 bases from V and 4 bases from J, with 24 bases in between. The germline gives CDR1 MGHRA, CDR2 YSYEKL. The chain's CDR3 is CASSHPSGRGGTSTEAFF. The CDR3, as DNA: TGCGCCAGCAGCCACCCCTCAGGCCGGGGGGGTACGTCCACTGAAGCTTTCTTT.

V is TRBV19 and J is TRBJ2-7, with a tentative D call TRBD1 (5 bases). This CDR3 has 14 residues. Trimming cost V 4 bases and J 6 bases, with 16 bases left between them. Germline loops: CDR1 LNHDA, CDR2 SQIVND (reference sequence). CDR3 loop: CASSTHRQPVEQYF. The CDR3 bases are TGTGCCAGTAGTACGCATAGACAGCCCGTCGAGCAGTACTTC.

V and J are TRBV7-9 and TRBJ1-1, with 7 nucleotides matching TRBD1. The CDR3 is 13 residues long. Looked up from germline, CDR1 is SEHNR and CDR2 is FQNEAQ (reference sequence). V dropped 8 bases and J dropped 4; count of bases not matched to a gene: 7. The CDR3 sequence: CASAEGASTEAFF. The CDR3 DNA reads TGTGCCAGCGCTGAGGGGGCGAGCACTGAAGCTTTCTTT.

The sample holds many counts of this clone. DNA of the CDR3: TGTGCCACGGGGGGTGTGAACGGCTACACCTTC. This codes for CATGGVNGYTF. The V gene is TRBV5-4, the J gene TRBJ1-2, with D perhaps matching TRBD1 (5 bases). Trimming left V 9 bases short and J 8 bases short, with 14 bases between. The germline CDR1 and CDR2 sequences are SGHNT and YYREEE (reference sequence). The CDR3 covers 11 residues.

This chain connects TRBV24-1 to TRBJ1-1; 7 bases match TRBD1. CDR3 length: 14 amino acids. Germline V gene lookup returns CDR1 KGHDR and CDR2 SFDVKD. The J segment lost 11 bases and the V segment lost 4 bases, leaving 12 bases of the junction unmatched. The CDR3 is CATSERGTDRGAFF. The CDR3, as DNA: TGTGCCACCAGTGAACGGGGGACAGACCGAGGGGCTTTCTTT.

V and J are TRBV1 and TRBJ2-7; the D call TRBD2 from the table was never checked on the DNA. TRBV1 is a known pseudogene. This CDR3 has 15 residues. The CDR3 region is CTSTAGGARAGEQYF. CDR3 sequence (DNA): TGCACCAGCACGGCTGGGGGGGCGCGGGCGGGTGAGCAGTACTTC.